The 29 T cell receptor beta chains presented below share a single source sample, sequenced in a study of metastatic and nonmetastatic thyroid tumors. Every patient was untreated before thyroid surgery. TCRdb re-clonotyped the PCR reads through MiXCR. The data show around 32,000 clones, with roughly 6.8% seen just once and around 44% held by the top ten. The sequenced sample consisted of blood. The origin of the receptors is a female donor with papillary thyroid cancer or a benign thyroid nodule (not recorded which). Some clones in this sample may be carry-over from other donors' samples.

This clone occurred many times. This may be a read error, as it is one base from a much larger clone. The chain employs TRBV27 and TRBJ2-6; D uncertain. The germline gives CDR1 MNHEY, CDR2 SMNVEV (reference sequence). Trimming removed 4 bases at V and 6 bases at J, with 10 bases between. The CDR3 has 14 residues. CDR3 sequence: CASSSRVVANVLTF. The CDR3 bases are TGTGCCAGCAGTTCACGGGTCGTGGCCAACGTCCTGACTTTC.

This clone showed up many times. The gene calls are TRBV20-1 and TRBJ2-2, with TRBD2 identical over 8 bases. CDR3 size: 13 residues. V shed 7 bases and J 5 bases; nucleotides not matched to a gene: 6. Per germline, CDR1 DFQATT and CDR2 SNEGSKA (reference sequence). The CDR3 DNA is TGCAGTGGACGGGGGGGCCTGACCGGGGAGCTGTTTTTT. It is translated as CSGRGGLTGELFF.

This clone was seen many times. The CDR3 DNA is TGCGCCAGCAGCTTGGCCCCGACAGGTGCCTCCTACGAGCAGTACTTC. It encodes CASSLAPTGASYEQYF. V and J are TRBV5-1 and TRBJ2-7, with D perhaps TRBD1 (6 bases). This CDR3 contains 16 residues. CDR1 and CDR2 from the germline V gene are SGHRS and YFSETQ. Trimming stripped 0 bases from V and 0 bases from J, with 13 bases between.

This clone was found many times. The chain combines TRBV6-1 with TRBJ2-2, with D uncertain. The CDR3 is 14 residues long. V lost 7 bases and J lost 3, with 12 bases in between. The germline V gene encodes CDR1 MNHNS and CDR2 SASEGT. CDR3 loop: CASTRAADTGELFF. The CDR3 coding sequence is TGTGCCAGCACCCGGGCGGCGGACACCGGGGAGCTGTTTTTT.

This clone was seen ten or more times. The chain has TRBV6-1 and TRBJ1-5; no clear D. V shed 5 bases and J shed 0 bases, with 11 bases lying between them. The CDR3 is made up of 15 amino acids. Germline V gene lookup returns CDR1 MNHNS and CDR2 SASEGT. The CDR3 protein is CASSLDSLSNQPQHF. DNA of the CDR3: TGTGCCAGCAGTCTCGACTCCCTTAGCAATCAGCCCCAGCATTTT.

This clone was recorded at least ten times. The rearrangement joins TRBV20-1 to TRBJ2-3; D may be TRBD2 (5 bases). The V gene's germline CDR1 is DFQATT and CDR2 SNEGSKA (reference sequence). V lost 2 bases to trimming and J lost 4 bases, with 13 bases between them. This CDR3 spans 14 amino acids. CDR3 region: CSARSLGGADTQYF. For the CDR3, the DNA is TGCAGTGCTAGAAGCCTCGGAGGTGCAGATACGCAGTATTTT.

This clone was counted many times. V usage is TRBV6-1 and J usage is TRBJ2-2, with TRBD1 identical over 9 bases. Germline CDR1 MNHNS, CDR2 SASEGT. The CDR3 consists of 16 residues. Trimming at V came to 5 bases and at J to 3 bases, leaving 7 bases not matched to a gene. The CDR3 coding sequence is TGTGCCAGCAGTCTAAACAGGGGGCGAGACACCGGGGAGCTGTTTTTT. Its translation is CASSLNRGRDTGELFF.

This clone was seen more than once but under ten times. A much larger clone is a single base away; this may be a read error. The chain combines TRBV13 with TRBJ2-7, with 7 nucleotides matching TRBD2. CDR1 PRHDT and CDR2 FYEKMQ come from the germline V gene (reference sequence). J was trimmed by 0 bases and V by 8 bases; bases with no gene match: 10. The CDR3 is 15 residues long. The CDR3 here is CASRRYGGTSYEQYF. Here the CDR3 DNA reads TGTGCCAGCCGCAGATACGGGGGGACCTCCTACGAGCAGTACTTC. Looking up the rest from reference TRBV13 and TRBJ2-7 gives the full variable domain: AAGVIQSPRHLIKEKRETATLKCYPIPRHDTVYWYQQGPGQDPQFLISFYEKMQSDKGSIPDRFSAQQFSDYHSELNMSSLELGDSALYFCASRRYGGTSYEQYFGPGTRLTVT.

This clone was found many times. The chain is built from TRBV28 and TRBJ1-2, with TRBD1 matching 7 bases. Germline V gene sequence: CDR1 MDHEN, CDR2 SYDVKM. This CDR3 region has 14 residues. The V segment lost 6 bases and the J segment 3 bases; nucleotides outside the gene matches: 7. The CDR3 loop reads CASRRQGGDYGYTF. In DNA form, the CDR3 reads TGTGCCAGCAGGAGACAGGGCGGGGACTATGGCTACACCTTC.

In this sample, this clone turned up many times. The chain links TRBV11-1 to TRBJ2-7; 7 bases map to TRBD2. The ends lost 5 bases at V and 3 bases at J; junction bases unmatched: 13. Per the germline V gene, CDR1 is SGHAT and CDR2 is FQDESV (reference sequence). This CDR3 spans 16 amino acids. Here the CDR3 reads CASSPQGSASGYEQYF. In nucleotides, the CDR3 is TGTGCCAGCAGCCCCCAGGGCTCGGCTAGCGGCTACGAGCAGTACTTC.

This clone showed up many times. CDR3 amino acids: CASSLMGGTEAFF. The CDR3 nucleotides are TGTGCCAGCAGCTTAATGGGGGGCACTGAAGCTTTCTTT. The V call is TRBV7-3, the J call TRBJ1-1; TRBD1 might be the D (5 bases). Germline CDR1 and CDR2: SGHTA and FQGTGA. This CDR3 region has 13 residues. V was cut by 1 base and J by 4 bases, with 7 bases left in between.

This clone was observed at least ten times. This chain connects TRBV2 to TRBJ2-1; D is undetermined. This CDR3 region has 11 residues. The ends were cut back, 4 bases at V and 7 bases at J, with 5 bases in the middle. The V gene's germline CDR1 is SNHLY and CDR2 FYNNEI. CDR3 nucleotides: TGTGCCAGCAGTGGTGTAAATGAGCAGTTCTTC. Amino acid sequence: CASSGVNEQFF.

This clone was counted many times. The CDR3 nucleotides read TGTGCCAGCAGTTCAAACGGGGGGGCATACGGAGAGCAGTACTTC. This gives the protein CASSSNGGAYGEQYF. V and J are TRBV7-6 and TRBJ2-7; 8 bases match TRBD2. CDR3 length equals 15 residues. Germline values: CDR1 SGHVS, CDR2 FNYEAQ. Unmatched junction bases numbered 14, after V lost 6 bases and J lost 7 bases.

Notes on this clone: This clone may be a read error of a much larger clone one base away. The chain has TRBV9 and TRBJ1-3, with D uncertain. The V gene lost 4 bases and the J gene lost 3 bases, with 17 bases spanning the gap. CDR3 length equals 16 residues. Germline-derived CDR1 and CDR2 are SGDLS and YYNGEE. This CDR3 is CASSSQIDPLGNTIYF. The CDR3 bases are TGTGCCAGCAGCTCCCAGATCGACCCCCTTGGAAACACCATATATTTT. The complete variable domain, with remaining parts taken from reference TRBV9 and TRBJ1-3, reads DSGVTQTPKHLITATGQRVTLRCSPRSGDLSVYWYQQSLDQGLQFLIQYYNGEERAKGNILERFSAQQFPDLHSELNLSSLELGDSALYFCASSSQIDPLGNTIYFGEGSWLTVV.

This clone has ten or more counts. The genes are TRBV9 and TRBJ1-2; D is unresolved. With 2 bases removed from V and 7 bases from J, the gap between germline ends came to 18 bases. The germline V gene encodes CDR1 SGDLS and CDR2 YYNGEE. The CDR3 is 15 residues long. In DNA, the CDR3 is TGTGCCAGCAGCGTTGGCCGCCAGTGGGAGGGTGGCTACACCTTC. It translates to CASSVGRQWEGGYTF.

Ten or more counts support this clone. The chain joins TRBV10-3 to TRBJ2-2; no reliable D call. CDR1 is ENHRY, CDR2 SYGVKD, per germline. The V end lost 3 bases, the J end lost 4 bases, and 12 bases lay between the germline ends. The CDR3 has 15 residues. Here the CDR3 DNA reads TGTGCCATCAGTGACGCGCGAGTCATCACCGGGGAGCTGTTTTTT. Translation: CAISDARVITGELFF.

Concerning this clone: A much larger clone differs by one base, so this may be a read error. The rearrangement links TRBV4-1 to TRBJ2-7; D is uncertain. The V and J ends lost 2 bases and 5 bases respectively, with 13 bases between them. The CDR3 covers 14 residues. Germline CDR1 is MGHRA and CDR2 is YSYEKL. The CDR3 DNA sequence: TGCGCCAGCAGCCAATTAGCCTGGTTCCACGAGCAGTACTTC. Its translation: CASSQLAWFHEQYF.

This chain's CDR3 is CAWSWAGGRTDTQYF. The CDR3 nucleotides are TGTGCCTGGAGTTGGGCGGGGGGGCGCACAGATACGCAGTATTTT. This rearrangement joins TRBV30 to TRBJ2-3; 9 bases fit TRBD2. The V gene's germline CDR1 is GTSNPN and CDR2 SVGIG (reference sequence). The CDR3 totals 15 residues. Unmatched junction bases numbered 4, after V lost 2 bases and J lost 1 base.

Ten or more counts support this clone. A much larger clone lies one base from this, so it may be a read error. This chain links TRBV6-4 with TRBJ1-3; D remains unclear. The CDR3 has 17 residues. Germline-derived CDR1 and CDR2 are MRHNA and SNTAGT. V was clipped by 8 bases and J by 2 bases, with 22 bases between them. CDR3 DNA: TGTGCCAGCCGGCCTTGGAATAACGCGTGTGCTGGAAACACCATATATTTT. Encoded protein: CASRPWNNACAGNTIYF.

This clone occurred many times. The chain carries TRBV18 and TRBJ2-5; D not certain. V was cut by 1 base and J by 6 bases, with 18 bases left in between. CDR1 KGHSH and CDR2 LQKENI come from the germline V gene. CDR3 length: 16 amino acids. The CDR3: CASSPQSLDSSQTQYF. CDR3 bases: TGTGCCAGCTCACCACAAAGTCTTGATAGCTCTCAGACCCAGTACTTC.

Ten or more counts support this clone. V is TRBV28 and J is TRBJ2-1; TRBD2 matches at 13 bases. The CDR3 has 15 residues. V was clipped by 6 bases and J by 9 bases; unmatched bases: 8. In germline, CDR1 is MDHEN, CDR2 SYDVKM. The CDR3 DNA is TGTGCCAGCAGCCTCGGACTAGCGGGAGAGGTTGAGCAGTTCTTC. Residues: CASSLGLAGEVEQFF.

Turning to this clone: Given a much more abundant clone one base away, this may be a read error. The gene calls are TRBV11-1 and TRBJ1-4, with a weak D call TRBD1 (5 bases). The CDR3 is 15 residues long. Per germline, CDR1 SGHAT and CDR2 FQDESV (reference sequence). The CDR3 sequence: CASSPGTAANGKLFF. The CDR3, as DNA: TGTGCCAGCAGTCCGGGGACGGCGGCTAATGGAAAACTGTTTTTT.

This clone was seen repeatedly, ten times or more. The genes are TRBV29-1 and TRBJ2-3; no firm D call. The CDR3 length is 13 residues. V was cut by 6 bases and J by 2 bases, with 12 bases left in between. The germline V gene has CDR1 SQVTM and CDR2 ANQGSEA. CDR3 bases: TGCAGCGTGGTGGAGCTGAACACAGATACGCAGTATTTT. It yields the protein CSVVELNTDTQYF.

Many counts were recorded for this clone. CDR3 in amino acids: CASRQFTDTQYF. The CDR3 nucleotides read TGTGCCAGCCGACAGTTCACAGATACGCAGTATTTT. The rearrangement links TRBV25-1 to TRBJ2-3, with a possible D match to TRBD1 (5 bases). Germline assignment: CDR1 MGHDK and CDR2 SYGVNS. The ends were cut back, 8 bases at V and 2 bases at J, with 8 bases in the middle. The CDR3 is made up of 12 amino acids.

As regards this clone: This may come from a read error, since a much larger clone is one base off. The chain has TRBV5-4 and TRBJ1-1, with a weak D call TRBD1 (5 bases). Germline CDR1 is SGHNT and CDR2 is YYREEE (reference sequence). The CDR3 totals 15 residues. Trimming stripped 5 bases from V and 0 bases from J, with 14 bases between. This CDR3 is CASSKGPGMNTEAFF. CDR3 DNA sequence: TGTGCCAGCAGTAAGGGACCGGGGATGAACACTGAAGCTTTCTTT. Full variable domain (outside the CDR3, taken from reference TRBV5-4 and TRBJ1-1): ETGVTQSPTHLIKTRGQQVTLRCSSQSGHNTVSWYQQALGQGPQFIFQYYREEENGRGNFPPRFSGLQFPNYSSELNVNALELDDSALYLCASSKGPGMNTEAFFGQGTRLTVV.

This clone appeared many times. The chain employs TRBV4-2 and TRBJ2-7; TRBD2 matches at 10 bases. The CDR3 consists of 17 residues. Per germline, CDR1 LGHNA and CDR2 YNFKEQ. V gave up 1 base and J gave up 7 bases; unmatched junction bases: 13. The CDR3 loop is CASSQGHSGRASGEQYF. CDR3 DNA sequence: TGTGCCAGCAGCCAAGGCCACAGCGGGAGGGCCTCCGGAGAGCAGTACTTC.

This clone was observed at least ten times. The chain couples TRBV13 to TRBJ2-1; TRBD2 agrees at 16 bases. V lost 4 bases, J lost 3 bases, and 9 bases stayed unmatched. The CDR3 is made up of 19 amino acids. Germline CDR1 and CDR2: PRHDT and FYEKMQ (reference sequence). CDR3 loop: CASSSFPGTSGRDYNEQFF. CDR3 in DNA: TGTGCCAGCAGCTCCTTTCCGGGGACTAGCGGGAGGGACTACAATGAGCAGTTCTTC.

At least ten counts were recorded for this clone. This chain links TRBV30 with TRBJ1-2, with D perhaps TRBD1 (6 bases). Germline CDR1 is GTSNPN and CDR2 is SVGIG (reference sequence). V lost 0 bases and J lost 8, with 13 bases in between. The CDR3 consists of 13 residues. The CDR3 nucleotides read TGTGCCTGGAGTGTACAACAGGGTTTGGGCTACACCTTC. The encoded protein is CAWSVQQGLGYTF.

This clone was counted ten times or more. A much larger clone lies one base from this, so it may be a read error. The CDR3: CAGSLRAAPHDNYGYTF. For the CDR3, the DNA is TGTGCCGGCAGTTTAAGGGCGGCACCACACGATAACTATGGCTACACCTTC. This sequence joins TRBV28 and TRBJ1-2; D gene unclear. Per the germline V gene, CDR1 is MDHEN and CDR2 is SYDVKM. The CDR3 contains 17 residues.